The clone carrying this T cell receptor beta chain was found once. The sample belongs to a study of control samples from healthy donors and cancer patients. Looked up from germline, CDR1 is MNHEY and CDR2 is SVGEGT. V dropped 4 bases and J dropped 4 bases, with 11 bases sitting between them. This CDR3 has 14 amino acids. Using immunoSEQ multiplex PCR, the repertoire was profiled, and TCRdb retains in-frame clones only, with some absent. In the table there are 75,000 or so clones, more than 70% of which are singletons. Sequenced input: PBMCs. V usage is TRBV6-2 or TRBV6-3 and J usage is TRBJ2-1, with D possibly called TRBD1 or TRBD2 (6 bases each). The origin of this receptor is a man aged 60-69 years with colorectal cancer. The CDR3 loop reads CASSWGARYNEQFF. DNA of the CDR3: TGTGCCAGCAGTTGGGGGGCCCGGTACAATGAGCAGTTCTTC.